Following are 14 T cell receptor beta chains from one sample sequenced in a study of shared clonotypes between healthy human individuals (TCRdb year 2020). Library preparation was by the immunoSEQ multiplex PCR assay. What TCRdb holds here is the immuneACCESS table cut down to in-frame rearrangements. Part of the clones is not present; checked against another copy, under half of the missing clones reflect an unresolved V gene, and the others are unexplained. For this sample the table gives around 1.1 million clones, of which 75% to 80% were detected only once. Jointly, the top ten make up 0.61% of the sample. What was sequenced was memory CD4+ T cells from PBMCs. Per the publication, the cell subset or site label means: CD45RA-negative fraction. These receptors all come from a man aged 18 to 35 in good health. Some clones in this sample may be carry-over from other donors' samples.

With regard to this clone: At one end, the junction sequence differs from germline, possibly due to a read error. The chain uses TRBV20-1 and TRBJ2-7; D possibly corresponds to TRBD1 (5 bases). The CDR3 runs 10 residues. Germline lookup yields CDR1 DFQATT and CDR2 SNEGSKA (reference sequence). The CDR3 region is CSALSETVSF. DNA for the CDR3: TGCAGTGCCCTGTCGGAGACAGTCAGCTTC.

The CDR3 nucleotides read TGTGCCAGCAGCTTATCTACTCTCTCCTACGAGCAGTACTTC. Its translation is CASSLSTLSYEQYF. The gene calls are TRBV7-9 and TRBJ2-7, with unresolved D. Germline-derived CDR1 and CDR2 are SEHNR and FQNEAQ (reference sequence). V lost 2 bases and J lost 0, with 8 bases in between. The length of the CDR3 is 14 residues.

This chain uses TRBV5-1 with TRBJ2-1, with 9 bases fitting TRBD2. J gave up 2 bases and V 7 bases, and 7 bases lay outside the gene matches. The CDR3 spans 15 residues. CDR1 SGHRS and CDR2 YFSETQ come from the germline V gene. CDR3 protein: CASSSSGDAYNEQFF. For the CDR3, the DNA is TGCGCCAGCTCTTCTAGCGGGGACGCCTACAATGAGCAGTTCTTC. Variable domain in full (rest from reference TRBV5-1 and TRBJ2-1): KAGVTQTPRYLIKTRGQQVTLSCSPISGHRSVSWYQQTPGQGLQFLFEYFSETQRNKGNFPGRFSGRQFSNSRSEMNVSTLELGDSALYLCASSSSGDAYNEQFFGPGTRLTVL.

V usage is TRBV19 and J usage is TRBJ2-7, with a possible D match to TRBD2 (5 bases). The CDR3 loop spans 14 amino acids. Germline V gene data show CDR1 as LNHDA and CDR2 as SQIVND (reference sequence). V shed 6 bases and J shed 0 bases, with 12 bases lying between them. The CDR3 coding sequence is TGTGCCAGTAGGTTGCAGCGGACCTCCTACGAGCAGTACTTC. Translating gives CASRLQRTSYEQYF. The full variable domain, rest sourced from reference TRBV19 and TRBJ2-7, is DGGITQSPKYLFRKEGQNVTLSCEQNLNHDAMYWYRQDPGQGLRLIYYSQIVNDFQKGDIAEGYSVSREKKESFPLTVTSAQKNPTAFYLCASRLQRTSYEQYFGPGTRLTVT.

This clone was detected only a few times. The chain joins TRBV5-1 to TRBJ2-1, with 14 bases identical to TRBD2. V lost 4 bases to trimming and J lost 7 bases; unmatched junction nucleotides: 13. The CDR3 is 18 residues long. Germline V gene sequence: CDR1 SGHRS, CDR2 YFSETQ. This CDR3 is CASSTTFGTSGSPNEQFF. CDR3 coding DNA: TGCGCCAGCAGCACCACATTCGGGACTAGCGGGAGTCCTAATGAGCAGTTCTTC.

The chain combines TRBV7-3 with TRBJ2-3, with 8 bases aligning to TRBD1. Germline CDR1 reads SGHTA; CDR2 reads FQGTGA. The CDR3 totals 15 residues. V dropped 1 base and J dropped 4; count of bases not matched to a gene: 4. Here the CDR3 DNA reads TGTGCCAGCAGCTTAATGCAGGGGGCGGCAGATACGCAGTATTTT. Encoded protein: CASSLMQGAADTQYF.

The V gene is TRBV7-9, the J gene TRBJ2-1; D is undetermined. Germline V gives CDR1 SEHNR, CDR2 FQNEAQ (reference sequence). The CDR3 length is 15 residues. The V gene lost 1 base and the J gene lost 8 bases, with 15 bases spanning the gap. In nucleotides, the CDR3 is TGTGCCAGCAGCTTAGGGCAGGCCTCTCTCGATGAGCAGTTCTTC. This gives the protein CASSLGQASLDEQFF.

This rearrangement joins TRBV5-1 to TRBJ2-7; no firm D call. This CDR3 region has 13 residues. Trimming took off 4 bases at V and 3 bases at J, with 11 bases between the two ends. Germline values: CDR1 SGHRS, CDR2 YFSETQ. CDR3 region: CASSQVSVYEQYF. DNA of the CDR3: TGCGCCAGCAGCCAAGTAAGCGTCTACGAGCAGTACTTC.

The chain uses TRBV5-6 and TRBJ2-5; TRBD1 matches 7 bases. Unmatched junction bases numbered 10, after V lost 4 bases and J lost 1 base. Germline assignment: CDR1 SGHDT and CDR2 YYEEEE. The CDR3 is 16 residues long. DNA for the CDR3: TGTGCCAGCAGCCCAGACACAGGGGCCCTCCAAGAGACCCAGTACTTC. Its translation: CASSPDTGALQETQYF.

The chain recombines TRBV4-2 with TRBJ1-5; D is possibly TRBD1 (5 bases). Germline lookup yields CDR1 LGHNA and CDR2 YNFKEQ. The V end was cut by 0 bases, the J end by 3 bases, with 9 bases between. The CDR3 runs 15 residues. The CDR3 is CASSQDYRSNQPQHF. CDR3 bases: TGTGCCAGCAGCCAAGATTACAGGTCCAATCAGCCCCAGCATTTT.

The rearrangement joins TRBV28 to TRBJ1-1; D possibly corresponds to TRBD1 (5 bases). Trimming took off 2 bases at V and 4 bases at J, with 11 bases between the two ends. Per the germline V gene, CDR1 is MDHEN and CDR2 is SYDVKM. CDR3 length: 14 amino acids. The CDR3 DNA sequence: TGTGCCAGCAGTTTACGGGCAAGGGGCACTGAAGCTTTCTTT. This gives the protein CASSLRARGTEAFF.

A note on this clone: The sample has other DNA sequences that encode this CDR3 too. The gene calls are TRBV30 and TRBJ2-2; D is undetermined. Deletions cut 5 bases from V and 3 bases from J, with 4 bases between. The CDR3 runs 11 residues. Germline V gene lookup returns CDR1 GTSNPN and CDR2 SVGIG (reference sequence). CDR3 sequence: CAWGDTGELFF. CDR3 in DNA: TGTGCCTGGGGGGACACCGGGGAGCTGTTTTTT.

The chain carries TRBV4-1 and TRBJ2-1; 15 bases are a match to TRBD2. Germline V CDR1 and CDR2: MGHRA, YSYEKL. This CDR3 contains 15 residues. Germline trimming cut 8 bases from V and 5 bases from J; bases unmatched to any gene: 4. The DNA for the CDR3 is TGCGCCAGCGGACTAGCGGGAGGGGACCACAATGAGCAGTTCTTC. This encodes CASGLAGGDHNEQFF.

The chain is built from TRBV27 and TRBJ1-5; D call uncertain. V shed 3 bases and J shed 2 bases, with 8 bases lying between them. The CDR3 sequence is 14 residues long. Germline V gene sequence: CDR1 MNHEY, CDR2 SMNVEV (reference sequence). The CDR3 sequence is CASSLARRNQPQHF. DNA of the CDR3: TGTGCCAGCAGTTTGGCACGGCGCAATCAGCCCCAGCATTTT.